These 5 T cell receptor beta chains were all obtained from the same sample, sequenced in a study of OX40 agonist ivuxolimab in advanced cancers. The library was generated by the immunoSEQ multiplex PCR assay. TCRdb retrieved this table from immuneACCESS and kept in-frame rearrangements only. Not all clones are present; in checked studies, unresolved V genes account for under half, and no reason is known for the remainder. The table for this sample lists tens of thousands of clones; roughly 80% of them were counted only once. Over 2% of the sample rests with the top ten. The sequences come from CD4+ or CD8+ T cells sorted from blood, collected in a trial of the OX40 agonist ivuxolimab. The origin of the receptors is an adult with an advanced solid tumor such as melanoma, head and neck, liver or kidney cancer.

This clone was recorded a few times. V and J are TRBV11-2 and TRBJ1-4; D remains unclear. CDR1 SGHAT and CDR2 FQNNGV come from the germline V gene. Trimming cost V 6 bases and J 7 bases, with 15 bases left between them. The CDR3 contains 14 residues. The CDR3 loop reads CASRHVRLSEKLFF. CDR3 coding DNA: TGTGCCAGCAGACATGTGAGGCTCAGTGAAAAACTGTTTTTT.

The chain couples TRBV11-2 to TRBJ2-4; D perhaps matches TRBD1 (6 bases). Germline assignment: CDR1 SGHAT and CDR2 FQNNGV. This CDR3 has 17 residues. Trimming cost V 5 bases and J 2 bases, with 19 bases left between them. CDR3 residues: CASSHPGTQGTKNIQYF. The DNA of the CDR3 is TGTGCCAGCAGCCACCCCGGGACACAGGGAACCAAAAACATTCAGTACTTC.

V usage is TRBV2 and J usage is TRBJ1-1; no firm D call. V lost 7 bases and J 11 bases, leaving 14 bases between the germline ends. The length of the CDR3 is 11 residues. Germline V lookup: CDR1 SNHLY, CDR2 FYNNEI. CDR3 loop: CASIYSGLAFF. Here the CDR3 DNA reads TGTGCCAGCATTTACTCCGGGTTGGCTTTCTTT. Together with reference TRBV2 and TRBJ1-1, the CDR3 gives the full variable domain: EPEVTQTPSHQVTQMGQEVILRCVPISNHLYFYWYRQILGQKVEFLVSFYNNEISEKSEIFDDQFSVERPDGSNFTLKIRSTKLEDSAMYFCASIYSGLAFFGQGTRLTVV.

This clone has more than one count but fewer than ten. CDR3 in DNA: TGTGCCAGCAGCTCAACAGACAGGGGCTACGAGCAGTACTTC. This translates into CASSSTDRGYEQYF. This chain uses TRBV7-8 with TRBJ2-7; 8 nucleotides align to TRBD1. J gave up 3 bases and V 4 bases, and 5 bases lay outside the gene matches. Germline lookup yields CDR1 SGHVS and CDR2 FQNEAQ. This CDR3 spans 14 amino acids.

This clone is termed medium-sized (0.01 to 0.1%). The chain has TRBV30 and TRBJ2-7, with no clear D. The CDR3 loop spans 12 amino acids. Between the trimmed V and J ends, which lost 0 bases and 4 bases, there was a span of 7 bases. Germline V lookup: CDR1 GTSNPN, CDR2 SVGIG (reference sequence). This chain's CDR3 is CAWSVGRYEQYF. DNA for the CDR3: TGTGCCTGGAGTGTAGGACGATACGAGCAGTACTTC.